This T cell receptor (beta chain) comes out of a study of blood T cell repertoires in COVID-19. Generated by immunoSEQ multiplex PCR, the TCRdb table keeps only in-frame clones and is missing some. The table shows over 150,000 clones, with about 88% occurring only once. Germline V lookup: CDR1 MNHEY, CDR2 SMNVEV (reference sequence). The CDR3 extends over 16 amino acids. V was shortened by 6 bases and J by 7 bases, with 19 bases between the two germline ends. Seattle-derived patients entered the study during active infection and were followed longitudinally. The source material was peripheral blood. The chain couples TRBV27 to TRBJ1-6; possible D gene TRBD1, 6 bases. This TCR derives from a man aged 55 to 69 with COVID-19, enrolled during active disease. The CDR3 coding sequence is TGTGCCAGCAGAAGTCTAGGGGGAATGGTAAATTCACCCCTCCACTTT. This encodes CASRSLGGMVNSPLHF.